In this sample, the clone carrying this TCR beta chain turned up many times. Its antigen remains unknown. Amplification by 5'RACE using constant-segment primers produced TCR alpha and TCR beta cDNA libraries that carried sample barcodes and UMIs. TCRdb independently ran MiXCR on the 5' RACE reads; one entry per CDR3 protein. Of 400,000 to 500,000 distinct CDR3 sequences in the sample, 24% are singletons; the top ten hold about 10%. With 1 base removed from V and 1 base from J, the gap between germline ends came to 4 bases. The CDR3 extends over 13 amino acids. CDR1 and CDR2 (germline): SGHVS, FQNEAQ. These data are taken from a study of T-cell memory formation after mild COVID-19. Overall study context: The two donors had largely donor-specific TCR clusters.

Study observations and caveats: The study found balanced CD4/CD8 in clones contracting day 15 to 85 and a CD4+ lean in later expanders.

This sequence joins TRBV7-8 and TRBJ1-1; D gene unclear. Specimen: PBMCs or a T cell subset sorted from them (not recorded which). The receptor was isolated from an adult woman who had mild COVID-19 (a few samples of this study predate the infection). Cell type and time point are not known. CDR3 coding DNA: TGTGCCAGCAGCTTAGACCAGAACACTGAAGCTTTCTTT. This sequence encodes CASSLDQNTEAFF.